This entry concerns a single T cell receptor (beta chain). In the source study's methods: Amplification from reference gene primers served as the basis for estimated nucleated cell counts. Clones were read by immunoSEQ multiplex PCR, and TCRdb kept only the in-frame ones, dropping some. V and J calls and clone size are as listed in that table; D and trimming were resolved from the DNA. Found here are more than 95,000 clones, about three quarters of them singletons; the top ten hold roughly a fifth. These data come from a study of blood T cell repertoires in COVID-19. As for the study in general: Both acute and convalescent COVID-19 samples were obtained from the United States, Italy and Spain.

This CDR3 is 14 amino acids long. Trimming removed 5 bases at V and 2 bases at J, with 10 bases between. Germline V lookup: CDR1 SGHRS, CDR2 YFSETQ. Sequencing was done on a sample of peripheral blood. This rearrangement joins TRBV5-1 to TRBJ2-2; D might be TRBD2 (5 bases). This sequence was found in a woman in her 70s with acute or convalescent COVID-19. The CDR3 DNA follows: TGCGCCAGCAGGGGAGAGCCTAACACCGGGGAGCTGTTTTTT. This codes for CASRGEPNTGELFF.